A single sample gave rise to the 30 T cell receptor beta chains below, sequenced in a study of T cell responses to AZD1222 COVID-19 vaccine. Profiling relied on immunoSEQ multiplex PCR, and the TCRdb table lists in-frame clones only, not all of them. The top ten clones hold about 1.5% of a sample with about 150,000 clones, about 91% of them seen once. The source was peripheral blood, collected on day 0 of AZD1222 vaccination. These receptors originate from an adult in good health.

This chain connects TRBV30 to TRBJ1-5; D possibly corresponds to TRBD1 (5 bases). V lost 5 bases and J 4 bases, leaving 12 bases between the germline ends. CDR1 is GTSNPN, CDR2 SVGIG, per germline (reference sequence). The CDR3 contains 13 residues. Here the CDR3 DNA reads TGTGCCTGGGGAACAGGCCTTAATCAGCCCCAGCATTTT. This gives the protein CAWGTGLNQPQHF.

This rearrangement joins TRBV7-2 to TRBJ2-7; D unclear. Per germline, CDR1 SGHTA and CDR2 FQGNSA. The CDR3 runs to 13 residues. Trimming removed 1 base from V and 6 bases from J, with 10 bases in between. The CDR3 loop is CASSLDPEPEQYF. The CDR3 nucleotides read TGTGCCAGCAGCTTAGATCCCGAACCCGAGCAGTACTTC.

The CDR3 region is CASSLQGAEAFF. DNA of the CDR3: TGTGCCAGCAGCCTTCAGGGGGCTGAAGCTTTCTTT. The gene calls are TRBV7-9 and TRBJ1-1; 7 positions agree with TRBD1. The CDR3 has 12 residues. Looked up from germline, CDR1 is SEHNR and CDR2 is FQNEAQ (reference sequence). Trimming cost V 5 bases and J 6 bases; bases outside gene matches: 3.

This chain joins TRBV30 and TRBJ1-5; D not resolved. V was cut by 5 bases and J by 5 bases, with 13 bases left in between. Germline loops: CDR1 GTSNPN, CDR2 SVGIG (reference sequence). This CDR3 is built from 13 residues. The CDR3: CAWEAGRDQPQHF. The CDR3, as DNA: TGTGCCTGGGAGGCGGGGAGAGATCAGCCCCAGCATTTT.

With regard to this clone: An end of the junction differs from the germline gene, which may be a read error. This chain uses TRBV30 with TRBJ1-1; 7 bases line up with TRBD1. CDR3 length equals 11 residues. Germline V gene lookup returns CDR1 GTSNPN and CDR2 SVGIG (reference sequence). CDR3 in DNA: TGTGCCTGGAGCACATCCGGGACAGCGTCCTTT. Translating it yields CAWSTSGTASF. The whole variable domain, filled in from reference TRBV30 and TRBJ1-1, reads SQTIHQWPATLVQPVGSPLSLECTVEGTSNPNLYWYRQAAGRGLQLLFYSVGIGQISSEVPQNLSASRPQDRQFILSSKKLLLSDSGFYLCAWSTSGTASFGQGTRLTVV.

The V gene is TRBV20-1, the J gene TRBJ2-5; 7 bases line up with TRBD2. The length of the CDR3 is 11 residues. Trimming at V came to 4 bases and at J to 5 bases, leaving 1 base not matched to a gene. In germline, CDR1 is DFQATT, CDR2 SNEGSKA (reference sequence). CDR3 coding DNA: TGCAGTGCTACTAGCGGCGAGACCCAGTACTTC. It is translated as CSATSGETQYF.

This clone has just one count. The junction departs from the called germline gene at one end, perhaps through a read error. The chain has TRBV2 and TRBJ2-4; the match to TRBD1 covers 8 bases. CDR3 size: 18 residues. Germline values: CDR1 SNHLY, CDR2 FYNNEI. CDR3 sequence: CASRGPGFRNHPKNIQYF. Here the CDR3 DNA reads TGTGCGAGCAGGGGGCCAGGCTTTCGGAATCACCCCAAAAACATTCAGTACTTC.

The chain has TRBV27 and TRBJ1-4; D unclear. The CDR3 length is 14 residues. Germline assignment: CDR1 MNHEY and CDR2 SMNVEV (reference sequence). V gave up 6 bases and J gave up 11 bases, with 19 bases separating them. The CDR3 coding sequence is TGTGCCAGCAGCGCCTCCGACATAATGACGAAACTGTTTTTT. Its protein is CASSASDIMTKLFF. The full variable domain, rest sourced from reference TRBV27 and TRBJ1-4, is EAQVTQNPRYLITVTGKKLTVTCSQNMNHEYMSWYRQDPGLGLRQIYYSMNVEVTDKGDVPEGYKVSRKEKRNFPLILESPSPNQTSLYFCASSASDIMTKLFFGSGTQLSVL.

J is TRBJ1-6 and V is TRBV7-9; D unclear. V was trimmed by 5 bases and J by 5 bases, leaving 10 bases between them. The length of the CDR3 is 14 residues. Germline-derived CDR1 and CDR2 are SEHNR and FQNEAQ (reference sequence). The CDR3 sequence: CASSQSLDNSPLHF. CDR3 bases: TGTGCCAGCAGCCAAAGCCTGGATAATTCACCCCTCCACTTT.

The chain joins TRBV27 to TRBJ2-1; D tentatively fits TRBD1 or TRBD2 (5 bases each). This CDR3 is 14 amino acids long. Trimming shortened V by 6 bases and J by 8 bases, and 17 bases separated the two germline ends. In germline, CDR1 is MNHEY, CDR2 SMNVEV (reference sequence). This CDR3 reads CASSRTYSGHEQFF. DNA of the CDR3: TGTGCCAGCAGCCGTACTTATTCGGGACATGAGCAGTTCTTC.

The chain couples TRBV30 to TRBJ1-4, with D possibly being TRBD1 (5 bases). CDR3 size: 16 residues. Germline CDR1 and CDR2: GTSNPN and SVGIG (reference sequence). V lost 4 bases, J lost 6 bases, and 21 bases lay in between. CDR3 residues: CAWKPLLRWGDEKLFF. CDR3 nucleotide sequence: TGTGCCTGGAAGCCCCTACTTCGCTGGGGGGATGAAAAACTGTTTTTT.

The chain recombines TRBV3-1 (or the pseudogene TRBV3-2) with TRBJ1-4; 7 bases agree with TRBD1. This CDR3 comprises 16 residues. Germline loops: CDR1 LGHDT, CDR2 YNNKEL (reference sequence). J lost 4 bases, V lost 1 base, and 6 bases had no gene match. The CDR3 DNA follows: TGTGCCAGCAGCCAAGGCCCAGGACAGGTTAATGAAAAACTGTTTTTT. Encoded protein: CASSQGPGQVNEKLFF.

This clone was seen a single time. The rearrangement uses TRBV7-9 and TRBJ2-7; D possibly corresponds to TRBD2 (5 bases). This CDR3 is built from 13 residues. V was pared by 7 bases and J by 0 bases, with 10 bases between. Germline V lookup: CDR1 SEHNR, CDR2 FQNEAQ (reference sequence). CDR3 nucleotides: TGTGCCAGCATAGCGTCTAGCTCCTACGAGCAGTACTTC. Its protein is CASIASSSYEQYF.

CDR3 in DNA: TGTGCCAGCAGCTTACCGGGAGGGATCGAAGAAAAACTGTTTTTT. Translation: CASSLPGGIEEKLFF. This rearrangement joins TRBV7-8 to TRBJ1-4; no clear D. This CDR3 spans 15 amino acids. The ends were cut back, 2 bases at V and 8 bases at J, with 15 bases in the middle. Germline lookup yields CDR1 SGHVS and CDR2 FQNEAQ. Based on the CDR3 plus reference TRBV7-8 and TRBJ1-4, the full variable domain is GAGVSQSPRYKVAKRGQDVALRCDPISGHVSLFWYQQALGQGPEFLTYFQNEAQLDKSGLPSDRFFAERPEGSVSTLKIQRTQQEDSAVYLCASSLPGGIEEKLFFGSGTQLSVL.

CDR3 sequence reads: CASSLPTAKAFF. DNA for the CDR3: TGTGCCAGCAGTTTGCCAACAGCCAAAGCTTTCTTT. V and J are TRBV28 and TRBJ1-1, with D unresolved. The CDR3 loop spans 12 amino acids. CDR1 is MDHEN and CDR2 is SYDVKM in the germline V gene. The germline V and J ends were trimmed by 3 bases and 9 bases, with 11 bases remaining between them.

The CDR3 sequence: CAIKISNGYEQYF. In DNA form, the CDR3 reads TGTGCCATCAAAATCAGCAACGGTTACGAGCAGTACTTC. J is TRBJ2-7 and V is TRBV10-3; no reliable D call. Trimming cost V 7 bases and J 4 bases, with 14 bases left between them. CDR1 is ENHRY, CDR2 SYGVKD, per germline. The CDR3 is 13 residues long.

The rearrangement joins TRBV20-1 to TRBJ2-5, with 7 bases lining up with TRBD2. The junction had 10 bases not matched to a gene; V was cut back by 3 bases and J by 3 bases. Germline V lookup: CDR1 DFQATT, CDR2 SNEGSKA (reference sequence). CDR3 length: 15 residues. CDR3 loop: CSASMAGVTKETQYF. The DNA of the CDR3 is TGCAGTGCTAGTATGGCGGGGGTTACTAAAGAGACCCAGTACTTC.

This chain connects TRBV11-2 to TRBJ1-1, with no clear D. Between the trimmed V and J ends, which lost 1 base and 10 bases, there was a span of 13 bases. The CDR3 totals 13 residues. Looked up from germline, CDR1 is SGHAT and CDR2 is FQNNGV. The CDR3 sequence is CASSLGTTERAFF. The CDR3 nucleotides read TGTGCCAGCAGCTTAGGGACGACGGAAAGAGCTTTCTTT.

The rearrangement uses TRBV4-2 and TRBJ2-5; TRBD2 matches at 7 bases. The V gene's germline CDR1 is LGHNA and CDR2 YNFKEQ. J gave up 2 bases and V 1 base, and 1 base lay outside the gene matches. The CDR3 loop spans 14 amino acids. CDR3 loop: CASSQAAGQETQYF. CDR3 coding DNA: TGTGCCAGCAGCCAAGCAGCGGGGCAAGAGACCCAGTACTTC.

This chain links TRBV28 with TRBJ2-3; D gene unclear. With 6 bases removed from V and 2 bases from J, the gap between germline ends came to 9 bases. The CDR3 length is 13 residues. Germline loops: CDR1 MDHEN, CDR2 SYDVKM. The CDR3 DNA reads as TGTGCCAGCAGCCCCACAGCCACAGATACGCAGTATTTT. Amino acid sequence: CASSPTATDTQYF.

The gene calls are TRBV11-1 and TRBJ2-1, with D unclear. The CDR3 covers 14 residues. The germline gives CDR1 SGHAT, CDR2 FQDESV (reference sequence). V lost 4 bases, J lost 7 bases, and 14 bases lay in between. For the CDR3, the DNA is TGTGCCAGCAGCTCCCCGGCCGTGGGGAATGAGCAGTTCTTC. Translation gives CASSSPAVGNEQFF. Full variable domain (rest looked up from reference TRBV11-1 and TRBJ2-1): EAEVAQSPRYKITEKSQAVAFWCDPISGHATLYWYRQILGQGPELLVQFQDESVVDDSQLPKDRFSAERLKGVDSTLKIQPAELGDSAMYLCASSSPAVGNEQFFGPGTRLTVL.

Here the CDR3 DNA reads TGCAGCGTTGAAAGGTTGACAGTACAAGAGACCCAGTACTTC. It codes for CSVERLTVQETQYF. The chain uses TRBV29-1 and TRBJ2-5; D is perhaps TRBD1 (5 bases). V lost 2 bases to trimming and J lost 2 bases, with 12 bases between them. Germline V lookup: CDR1 SQVTM, CDR2 ANQGSEA. The CDR3 covers 14 residues.

The chain couples TRBV2 to TRBJ2-1; 9 bases are a match to TRBD2. Trimming took 4 bases from V and 7 from J; bases not matched to a gene: 5. Germline V lookup: CDR1 SNHLY, CDR2 FYNNEI. The CDR3 contains 14 residues. The CDR3 loop is CASSARGGANEQFF. DNA of the CDR3: TGTGCCAGCAGTGCCCGCGGGGGGGCGAATGAGCAGTTCTTC.

The rearrangement joins TRBV20-1 to TRBJ1-2; D is undetermined. Germline V gene sequence: CDR1 DFQATT, CDR2 SNEGSKA (reference sequence). The V gene lost 2 bases and the J gene lost 8 bases, with 9 bases spanning the gap. There are 11 residues in the CDR3. The CDR3 reads CSARIPEGYTF. DNA for the CDR3: TGCAGTGCTAGAATACCGGAAGGCTACACCTTC.

The rearrangement uses TRBV5-8 and TRBJ1-4; D gene unclear. The germline gives CDR1 SGHTS, CDR2 YDEGEE. The CDR3 runs 13 residues. Trimming removed 1 base from V and 8 bases from J, with 9 bases in between. The chain's CDR3 is CASSLRQIEKLFF. CDR3 bases: TGTGCCAGCAGCTTGCGACAAATCGAAAAACTGTTTTTT.

This clone has only one observation. CDR3 DNA: TGCGCCAGCAGCCAAATCAAGGTTTTGGGGGGCAATGAGCAGTTCTTC. Translating gives CASSQIKVLGGNEQFF. This sequence joins TRBV4-3 and TRBJ2-1; tentative D call: TRBD2 (6 bases). In germline, CDR1 is LGHNA, CDR2 YSLEER. The CDR3 has 16 residues. The germline V and J ends were trimmed by 2 bases and 6 bases, with 17 bases remaining between them.

This sequence joins TRBV7-9 and TRBJ2-5; D uncertain. The CDR3 spans 13 residues. Germline V lookup: CDR1 SEHNR, CDR2 FQNEAQ (reference sequence). V lost 5 bases to trimming and J lost 5 bases, with 12 bases between them. The CDR3 nucleotides read TGTGCCAGCAGCCATCCGGGTACGGAGACCCAGTACTTC. Amino acid sequence: CASSHPGTETQYF.

This chain links TRBV4-3 with TRBJ2-7; TRBD2 matches at 7 bases. Germline-derived CDR1 and CDR2 are LGHNA and YSLEER. After removal of 0 bases from V and 4 bases from J, the junction contained 9 bases not matched to a gene. The CDR3 is 16 residues long. CDR3 bases: TGCGCCAGCAGCCAAGATTACGGGACTACTTCGTACGAGCAGTACTTC. This sequence encodes CASSQDYGTTSYEQYF.

This clone has just one count. The CDR3 nucleotides read TGTGCCAGCAGCTCAGGGCTCAAACAGGAGACCCAGTACTTC. Amino acid sequence: CASSSGLKQETQYF. V usage is TRBV7-9 and J usage is TRBJ2-5, with a tentative D call TRBD1 (5 bases). CDR3 size: 14 residues. Germline lookup yields CDR1 SEHNR and CDR2 FQNEAQ (reference sequence). Trimming shortened V by 4 bases and J by 5 bases, and 14 bases separated the two germline ends.

The chain is built from TRBV7-2 and TRBJ2-1; 7 positions match TRBD1. The length of the CDR3 is 14 residues. Germline values: CDR1 SGHTA, CDR2 FQGNSA. V dropped 5 bases and J dropped 9; count of bases not matched to a gene: 10. The CDR3 DNA reads TGTGCCAGCAGCACGGGACAGCTCCCTACTGAGCAGTTCTTC. Translating gives CASSTGQLPTEQFF.